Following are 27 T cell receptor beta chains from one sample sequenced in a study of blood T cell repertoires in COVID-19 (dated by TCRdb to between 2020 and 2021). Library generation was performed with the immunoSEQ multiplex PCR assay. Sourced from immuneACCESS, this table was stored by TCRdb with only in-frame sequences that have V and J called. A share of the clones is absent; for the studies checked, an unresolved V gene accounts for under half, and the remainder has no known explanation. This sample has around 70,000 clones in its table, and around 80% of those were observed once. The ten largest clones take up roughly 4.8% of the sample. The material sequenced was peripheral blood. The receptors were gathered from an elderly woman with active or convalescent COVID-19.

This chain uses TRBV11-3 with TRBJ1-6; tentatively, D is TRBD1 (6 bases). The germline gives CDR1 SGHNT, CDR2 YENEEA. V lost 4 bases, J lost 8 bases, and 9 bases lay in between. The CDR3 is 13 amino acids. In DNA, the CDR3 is TGTGCCAGCAGCTCAGGGGTCTATTCACCCCTCCACTTT. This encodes CASSSGVYSPLHF.

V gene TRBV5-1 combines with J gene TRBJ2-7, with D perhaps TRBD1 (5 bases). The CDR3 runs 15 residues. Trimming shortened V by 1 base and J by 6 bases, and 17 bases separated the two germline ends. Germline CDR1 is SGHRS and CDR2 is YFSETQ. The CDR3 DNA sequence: TGCGCCAGCAGCTTGACGGACACCAGCACGGGCGAGCAGTACTTC. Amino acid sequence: CASSLTDTSTGEQYF.

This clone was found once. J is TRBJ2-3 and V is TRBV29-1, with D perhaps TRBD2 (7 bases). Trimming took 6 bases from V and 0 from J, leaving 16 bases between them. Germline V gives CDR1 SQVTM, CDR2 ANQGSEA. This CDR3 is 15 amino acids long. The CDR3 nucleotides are TGCAGCGTCCCCGGGGGGCTCACAAGCACAGATACGCAGTATTTT. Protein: CSVPGGLTSTDTQYF.

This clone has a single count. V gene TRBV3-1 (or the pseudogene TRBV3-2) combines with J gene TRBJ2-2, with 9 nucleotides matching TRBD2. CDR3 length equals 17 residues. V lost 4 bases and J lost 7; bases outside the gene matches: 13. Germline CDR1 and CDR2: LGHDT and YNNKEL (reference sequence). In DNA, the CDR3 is TGTGCCAGCAGCCCTCCTGGCGGAGGCGGGAGGGGCGGGGAGCTGTTTTTT. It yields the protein CASSPPGGGGRGGELFF.

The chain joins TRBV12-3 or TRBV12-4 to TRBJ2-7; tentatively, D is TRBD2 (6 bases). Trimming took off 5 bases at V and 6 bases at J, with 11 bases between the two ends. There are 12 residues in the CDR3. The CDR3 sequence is CASSRGTSEQYF. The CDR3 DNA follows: TGTGCCAGCAGTCGGGGGACGAGCGAGCAGTACTTC.

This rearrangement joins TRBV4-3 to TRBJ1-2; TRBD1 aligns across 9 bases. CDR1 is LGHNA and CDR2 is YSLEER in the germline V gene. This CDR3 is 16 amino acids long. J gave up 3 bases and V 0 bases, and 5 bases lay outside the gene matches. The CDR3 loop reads CASSQDGQGPYYGYTF. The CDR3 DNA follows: TGCGCCAGCAGCCAAGACGGACAGGGGCCGTACTATGGCTACACCTTC.

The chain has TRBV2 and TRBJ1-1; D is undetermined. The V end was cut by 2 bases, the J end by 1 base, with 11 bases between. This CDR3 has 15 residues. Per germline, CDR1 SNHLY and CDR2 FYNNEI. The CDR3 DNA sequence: TGTGCCAGCAGTGAATGGGCCAGGCCGAACACTGAAGCTTTCTTT. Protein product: CASSEWARPNTEAFF.

The chain's CDR3 is CASSETNTDTQYF. The CDR3 nucleotides read TGTGCCAGCAGTGAGACTAACACAGATACGCAGTATTTT. J is TRBJ2-3 and V is TRBV2; D perhaps matches TRBD2 (5 bases). Germline assignment: CDR1 SNHLY and CDR2 FYNNEI. The CDR3 is made up of 13 amino acids. With 3 bases removed from V and 2 bases from J, the gap between germline ends came to 6 bases. Complete variable domain (other parts from reference TRBV2 and TRBJ2-3): EPEVTQTPSHQVTQMGQEVILRCVPISNHLYFYWYRQILGQKVEFLVSFYNNEISEKSEIFDDQFSVERPDGSNFTLKIRSTKLEDSAMYFCASSETNTDTQYFGPGTRLTVL.

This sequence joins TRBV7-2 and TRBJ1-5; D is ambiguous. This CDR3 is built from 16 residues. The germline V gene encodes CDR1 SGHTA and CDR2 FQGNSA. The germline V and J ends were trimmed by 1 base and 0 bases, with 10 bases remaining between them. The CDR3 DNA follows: TGTGCCAGCAGCTTAGGGGGAGGGCTTAGCAATCAGCCCCAGCATTTT. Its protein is CASSLGGGLSNQPQHF.

The CDR3 sequence: CASSRRRGGSKNEQFF. CDR3 DNA: TGTGCCAGCAGTAGAAGGAGGGGGGGCTCTAAAAATGAGCAGTTCTTC. The chain combines TRBV28 with TRBJ2-1; possible D gene TRBD2, 7 bases. In germline, CDR1 is MDHEN, CDR2 SYDVKM. Trimming pared 5 bases from V and 7 bases from J, leaving 21 bases between. The length of the CDR3 is 16 residues.

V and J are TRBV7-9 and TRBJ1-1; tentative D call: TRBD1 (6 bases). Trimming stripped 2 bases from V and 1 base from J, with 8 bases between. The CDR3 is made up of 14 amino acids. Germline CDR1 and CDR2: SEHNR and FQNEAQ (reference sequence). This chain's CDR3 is CASSLSGQNTEAFF. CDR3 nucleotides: TGTGCCAGCAGCTTATCGGGACAGAACACTGAAGCTTTCTTT.

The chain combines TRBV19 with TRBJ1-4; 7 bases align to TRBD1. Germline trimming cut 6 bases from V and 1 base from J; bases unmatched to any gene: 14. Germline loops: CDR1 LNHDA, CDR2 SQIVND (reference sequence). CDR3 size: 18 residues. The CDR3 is CASRLDGTAHLTNEKLFF. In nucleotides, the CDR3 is TGTGCCAGTAGACTCGACGGGACAGCTCACTTAACTAATGAAAAACTGTTTTTT.

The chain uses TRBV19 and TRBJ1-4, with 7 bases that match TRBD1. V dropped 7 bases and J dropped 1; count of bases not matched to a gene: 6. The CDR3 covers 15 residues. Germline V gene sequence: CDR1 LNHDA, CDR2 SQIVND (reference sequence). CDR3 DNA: TGTGCCAGTAACAAACAGGGGAAAACTAATGAAAAACTGTTTTTT. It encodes CASNKQGKTNEKLFF.

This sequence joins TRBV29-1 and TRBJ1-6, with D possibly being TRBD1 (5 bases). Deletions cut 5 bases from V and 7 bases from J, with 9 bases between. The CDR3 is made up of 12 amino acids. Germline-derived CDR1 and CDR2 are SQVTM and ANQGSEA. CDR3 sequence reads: CSVRTTNSPLHF. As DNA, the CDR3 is TGCAGCGTTCGGACAACCAATTCACCCCTCCACTTT. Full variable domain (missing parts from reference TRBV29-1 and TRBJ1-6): SAVISQKPSRDICQRGTSLTIQCQVDSQVTMMFWYRQQPGQSLTLIATANQGSEATYESGFVIDKFPISRPNLTFSTLTVSNMSPEDSSIYLCSVRTTNSPLHFGNGTRLTVT.

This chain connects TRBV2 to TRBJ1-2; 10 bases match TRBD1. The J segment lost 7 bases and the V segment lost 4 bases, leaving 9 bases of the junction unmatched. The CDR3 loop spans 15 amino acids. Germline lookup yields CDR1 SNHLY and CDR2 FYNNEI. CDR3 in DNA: TGTGCCAGCAGTGGGGGGGGACAGGGGACTATTGGCTACACCTTC. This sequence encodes CASSGGGQGTIGYTF.

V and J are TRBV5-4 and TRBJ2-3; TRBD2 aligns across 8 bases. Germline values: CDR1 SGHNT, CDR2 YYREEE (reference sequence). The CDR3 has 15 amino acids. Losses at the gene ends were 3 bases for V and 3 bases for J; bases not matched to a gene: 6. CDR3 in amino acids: CASSYGLAATDTQYF. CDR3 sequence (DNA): TGTGCCAGCAGCTACGGACTAGCAGCAACAGATACGCAGTATTTT. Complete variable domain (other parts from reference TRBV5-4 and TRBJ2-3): ETGVTQSPTHLIKTRGQQVTLRCSSQSGHNTVSWYQQALGQGPQFIFQYYREEENGRGNFPPRFSGLQFPNYSSELNVNALELDDSALYLCASSYGLAATDTQYFGPGTRLTVL.

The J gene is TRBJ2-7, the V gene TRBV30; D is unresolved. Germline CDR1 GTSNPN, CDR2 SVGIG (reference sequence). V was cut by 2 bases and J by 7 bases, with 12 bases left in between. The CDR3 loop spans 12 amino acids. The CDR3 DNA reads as TGTGCCTGGAGTTATTTCATCGGGGAGCAGTACTTC. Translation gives CAWSYFIGEQYF.

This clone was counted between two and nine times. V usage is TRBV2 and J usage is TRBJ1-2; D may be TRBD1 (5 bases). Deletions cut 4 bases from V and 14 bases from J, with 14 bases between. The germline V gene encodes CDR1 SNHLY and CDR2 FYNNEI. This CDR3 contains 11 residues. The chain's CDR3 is CASSVVNRSTF. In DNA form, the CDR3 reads TGTGCCAGCAGTGTGGTTAACAGGTCTACCTTC. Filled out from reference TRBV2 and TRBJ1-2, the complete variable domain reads EPEVTQTPSHQVTQMGQEVILRCVPISNHLYFYWYRQILGQKVEFLVSFYNNEISEKSEIFDDQFSVERPDGSNFTLKIRSTKLEDSAMYFCASSVVNRSTFGSGTRLTVV.

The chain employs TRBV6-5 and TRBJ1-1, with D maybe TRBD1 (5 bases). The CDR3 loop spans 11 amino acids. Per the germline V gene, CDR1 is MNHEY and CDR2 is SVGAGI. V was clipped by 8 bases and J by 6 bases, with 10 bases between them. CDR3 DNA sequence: TGTGCCAGCGCTCGGGGGGCTGAAGCTTTCTTT. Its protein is CASARGAEAFF.

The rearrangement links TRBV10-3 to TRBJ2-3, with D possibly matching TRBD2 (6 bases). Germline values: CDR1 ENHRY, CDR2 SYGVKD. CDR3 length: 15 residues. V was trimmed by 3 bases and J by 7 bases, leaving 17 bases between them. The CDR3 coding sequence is TGTGCCATCAGTGATGTCCGGGACTTAACTAATACGCAGTATTTT. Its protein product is CAISDVRDLTNTQYF.

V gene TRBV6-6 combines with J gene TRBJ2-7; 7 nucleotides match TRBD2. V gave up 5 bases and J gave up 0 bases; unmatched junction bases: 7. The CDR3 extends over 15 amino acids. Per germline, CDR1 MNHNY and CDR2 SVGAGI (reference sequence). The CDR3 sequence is CASSQTGGSSYEQYF. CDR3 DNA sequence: TGTGCCAGCAGTCAGACTGGCGGGAGCTCCTACGAGCAGTACTTC.

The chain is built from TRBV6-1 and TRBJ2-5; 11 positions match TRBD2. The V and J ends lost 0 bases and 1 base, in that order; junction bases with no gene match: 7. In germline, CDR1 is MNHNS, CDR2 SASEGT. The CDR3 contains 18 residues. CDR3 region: CASSEALLAGGLQETQYF. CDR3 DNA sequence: TGTGCCAGCAGTGAAGCTCTCCTAGCGGGGGGACTCCAAGAGACCCAGTACTTC.

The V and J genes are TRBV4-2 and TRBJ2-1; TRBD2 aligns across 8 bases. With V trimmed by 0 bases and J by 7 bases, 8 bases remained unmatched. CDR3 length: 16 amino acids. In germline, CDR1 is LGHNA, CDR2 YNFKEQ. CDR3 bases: TGTGCCAGCAGCCAAGATCGCGGACTAGCTGGGAATGAGCAGTTCTTC. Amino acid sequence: CASSQDRGLAGNEQFF.

The CDR3 DNA is TGTGCTAGTGGTTTGGTAAGCTCAATCTCTAGCGGAGTGGGAGAGACCCAGTACTTC. Translating it yields CASGLVSSISSGVGETQYF. The V gene is TRBV12-5, the J gene TRBJ2-5, with 7 bases aligning to TRBD2. The CDR3 is 19 residues long. Germline V gene sequence: CDR1 LGHNT, CDR2 FRNRAP. V gave up 0 bases and J gave up 4 bases; unmatched junction bases: 17.

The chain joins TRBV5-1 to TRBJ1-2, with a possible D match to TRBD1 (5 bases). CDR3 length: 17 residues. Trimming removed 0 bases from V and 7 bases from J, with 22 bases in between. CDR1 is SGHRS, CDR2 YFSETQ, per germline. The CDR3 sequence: CASSLALLAGMDGGYTF. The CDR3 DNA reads TGCGCCAGCAGCTTGGCACTCCTGGCAGGGATGGACGGTGGCTACACCTTC.

The CDR3 region is CAWSRPPSEAFF. The CDR3 DNA follows: TGTGCCTGGAGTCGGCCCCCTAGTGAGGCTTTCTTT. The J gene is TRBJ1-1, the V gene TRBV30; D is undetermined. The germline CDR1 and CDR2 sequences are GTSNPN and SVGIG (reference sequence). The CDR3 runs to 12 residues. Between the trimmed V and J ends, which lost 2 bases and 11 bases, there was a span of 15 bases.

The DNA for the CDR3 is TGTGCCAGCAGCAAAGACGGGGGGACAGGGGCGCCGACCCAGTACTTC. Amino acids: CASSKDGGTGAPTQYF. The chain has TRBV21-1 and TRBJ2-5; TRBD1 is the table's D call, not checked against the DNA. TRBV21-1 is given as a pseudogene. The CDR3 has 16 residues.